The 27 T cell receptor beta chains given below trace back to one sample, sequenced in a study of blood T cell repertoires in COVID-19. Measured with immunoSEQ multiplex PCR; TCRdb has only the in-frame clones, and not every one. The repertoire has 400,000 or so clones, about 88% of them found once; the top ten carry over 2.5%. Sample: peripheral blood. The receptors come from a human donor in a cohort sampled during active COVID-19.

The chain joins TRBV5-1 to TRBJ2-1, with 7 bases aligning to TRBD2. Germline V lookup: CDR1 SGHRS, CDR2 YFSETQ. This CDR3 contains 18 residues. Unmatched junction bases numbered 10, after V lost 1 base and J lost 0 bases. For the CDR3, the DNA is TGCGCCAGCAGCTTGATGGCTAGCGGTTGGAGCTCCTACAATGAGCAGTTCTTC. Translating it yields CASSLMASGWSSYNEQFF.

CDR3 nucleotides: TGTGCCAGTAGTATCAGGGATCAAGCTTTCTTT. Translation: CASSIRDQAFF. The J gene is TRBJ1-1, the V gene TRBV19; TRBD1 is a possible D gene (5 bases). The CDR3 is made up of 11 amino acids. The germline V gene has CDR1 LNHDA and CDR2 SQIVND (reference sequence). V was clipped by 3 bases and J by 9 bases, with 8 bases between them.

This clone was counted between two and nine times. The V and J genes are TRBV4-1 and TRBJ2-1, with 10 bases matching TRBD2. Germline V gene lookup returns CDR1 MGHRA and CDR2 YSYEKL. CDR3 length equals 18 residues. V dropped 2 bases and J dropped 6; count of bases not matched to a gene: 13. Here the CDR3 DNA reads TGCGCCAGCAGCCAATCATTAGCGGGAGGTACTTTAGGCAATGAGCAGTTCTTC. It codes for CASSQSLAGGTLGNEQFF.

The chain recombines TRBV2 with TRBJ2-2; 7 bases are a match to TRBD1. The CDR3 runs to 16 residues. Germline CDR1 and CDR2: SNHLY and FYNNEI. V was clipped by 7 bases and J by 4 bases; unmatched bases: 12. CDR3 DNA: TGTGCCAGCATATACCCCGACAGGGAGAGCACCGGGGAGCTGTTTTTT. Protein sequence: CASIYPDRESTGELFF.

J is TRBJ2-4 and V is TRBV7-8; perhaps TRBD1 as D (5 bases). The germline gives CDR1 SGHVS, CDR2 FQNEAQ. V was cut by 5 bases and J by 6 bases, with 26 bases left in between. The CDR3 is 18 amino acids. The CDR3 here is CASSPKGPPSGIRNIQYF. For the CDR3, the DNA is TGTGCCAGCAGCCCAAAGGGGCCCCCATCCGGCATCCGAAACATTCAGTACTTC.

In this sample, this clone turned up once. The chain is built from TRBV28 and TRBJ2-7; 12 bases match TRBD2. The CDR3 totals 16 residues. V shed 4 bases and J 3 bases; nucleotides not matched to a gene: 7. Germline CDR1 is MDHEN and CDR2 is SYDVKM. Here the CDR3 reads CASSSPGLAGSYEQYF. CDR3 coding DNA: TGTGCCAGCAGTTCCCCCGGACTAGCGGGAAGCTACGAGCAGTACTTC.

The chain is built from TRBV30 and TRBJ2-1, with 12 bases identical to TRBD2. The CDR3 runs to 18 residues. V shed 4 bases and J 0 bases; nucleotides not matched to a gene: 10. The germline V gene encodes CDR1 GTSNPN and CDR2 SVGIG (reference sequence). CDR3 amino acids: CAWTYGTSGQSSYNEQFF. The CDR3 DNA sequence: TGTGCCTGGACCTACGGGACTAGCGGGCAGAGCTCCTACAATGAGCAGTTCTTC.

The J gene is TRBJ2-7, the V gene TRBV11-2, with D perhaps TRBD1 (6 bases). This CDR3 contains 14 residues. V lost 0 bases to trimming and J lost 7 bases, with 13 bases between them. CDR1 is SGHAT and CDR2 is FQNNGV in the germline V gene. DNA of the CDR3: TGTGCCAGCAGCTTAGACAGGGGTGGAGTGGAGCAGTACTTC. Residues: CASSLDRGGVEQYF.

J is TRBJ1-5 and V is TRBV19; no firm D call. The CDR3 contains 15 residues. Germline V gene sequence: CDR1 LNHDA, CDR2 SQIVND (reference sequence). The V end was cut by 4 bases, the J end by 1 base, with 11 bases between. CDR3 protein: CASSTRAGSNQPQHF. CDR3 bases: TGTGCCAGTAGTACCCGGGCGGGGAGCAATCAGCCCCAGCATTTT. Variable domain in full (rest from reference TRBV19 and TRBJ1-5): DGGITQSPKYLFRKEGQNVTLSCEQNLNHDAMYWYRQDPGQGLRLIYYSQIVNDFQKGDIAEGYSVSREKKESFPLTVTSAQKNPTAFYLCASSTRAGSNQPQHFGDGTRLSIL.

The chain carries TRBV15 and TRBJ1-2, with 11 bases identical to TRBD1. CDR3 size: 14 residues. The junction had 3 bases not matched to a gene; V was cut back by 1 base and J by 8 bases. The germline gives CDR1 LNHNV, CDR2 YYDKDF (reference sequence). In nucleotides, the CDR3 is TGTGCCACCAGCAGAGTCGGGACAGGGGGAGGCTACACCTTC. Its translation: CATSRVGTGGGYTF.

The chain has TRBV21-1 and TRBJ2-3; TRBD2 is the table's D call and was not checked against the DNA. TRBV21-1 has pseudogene status. The CDR3 runs to 17 residues. The CDR3 here is CASSKLNPIASTDTQYF. CDR3 sequence (DNA): TGTGCCAGCAGCAAACTGAACCCCATAGCAAGCACAGATACGCAGTATTTT.

The chain couples TRBV28 to TRBJ1-1, with D possibly being TRBD1 (6 bases). CDR3 size: 15 residues. The germline gives CDR1 MDHEN, CDR2 SYDVKM. Deletions cut 6 bases from V and 0 bases from J, with 14 bases between. The CDR3 region has the DNA TGTGCCAGCAGACCACGGACAGAGTTGAACACTGAAGCTTTCTTT. Translated: CASRPRTELNTEAFF.

This chain joins TRBV19 and TRBJ2-2; 13 bases are a match to TRBD2. V shed 1 base, J shed 5 bases, and the junction held 1 base outside the gene matches. The CDR3 is 16 amino acids. The germline gives CDR1 LNHDA, CDR2 SQIVND (reference sequence). The CDR3 nucleotides are TGTGCCAGTAGTATAGCACTAGCGGGGGGGACCGGGGAGCTGTTTTTT. Translated, it gives CASSIALAGGTGELFF. Full variable domain (remainder filled in from reference TRBV19 and TRBJ2-2): DGGITQSPKYLFRKEGQNVTLSCEQNLNHDAMYWYRQDPGQGLRLIYYSQIVNDFQKGDIAEGYSVSREKKESFPLTVTSAQKNPTAFYLCASSIALAGGTGELFFGEGSRLTVL.

The chain links TRBV27 to TRBJ2-1, with D possibly matching TRBD2 (5 bases). Trimming shortened V by 2 bases and J by 10 bases, and 18 bases separated the two germline ends. The CDR3 has 15 residues. In germline, CDR1 is MNHEY, CDR2 SMNVEV (reference sequence). The CDR3 spells CASSLLGPRVLEQFF. In DNA form, the CDR3 reads TGTGCCAGCAGTTTACTAGGCCCGAGGGTGTTAGAGCAGTTCTTC.

The CDR3 region is CASSMTSGNNEQFF. CDR3 DNA sequence: TGTGCCAGCAGCATGACTAGCGGGAACAATGAGCAGTTCTTC. V is TRBV7-2 and J is TRBJ2-1, with TRBD2 matching over 11 bases. With V trimmed by 5 bases and J by 5 bases, 2 bases remained unmatched. The CDR3 is made up of 14 amino acids. Germline CDR1 reads SGHTA; CDR2 reads FQGNSA.

V usage is TRBV7-8 and J usage is TRBJ2-7, with TRBD2 matching 8 bases. V lost 6 bases, J lost 0 bases, and 7 bases stayed unmatched. Germline-derived CDR1 and CDR2 are SGHVS and FQNEAQ. The CDR3 length is 15 residues. In DNA, the CDR3 is TGTGCCAGCAGGTTTAGCGGGGCATCCTCCTACGAGCAGTACTTC. Translating it yields CASRFSGASSYEQYF.

The sample holds one count of this clone. The V call is TRBV4-2, the J call TRBJ2-5; D not resolved. The germline V and J ends were trimmed by 6 bases and 5 bases, with 13 bases remaining between them. The length of the CDR3 is 13 residues. Germline assignment: CDR1 LGHNA and CDR2 YNFKEQ. The CDR3 reads CASREITAETQYF. CDR3 nucleotides: TGTGCCAGCAGGGAGATTACGGCCGAGACCCAGTACTTC.

The CDR3 here is CATSDFGDREPGNTIYF. The DNA for the CDR3 is TGTGCCACCAGTGATTTCGGGGACAGGGAACCTGGAAACACCATATATTTT. The chain uses TRBV24-1 and TRBJ1-3; TRBD1 matches at 9 bases. With V trimmed by 1 base and J by 2 bases, 5 bases remained unmatched. Germline CDR1 is KGHDR and CDR2 is SFDVKD. The CDR3 spans 17 residues.

This chain connects TRBV29-1 to TRBJ1-3; 9 bases map to TRBD1. With V trimmed by 5 bases and J by 1 base, 6 bases remained unmatched. The CDR3 is made up of 15 amino acids. Germline V gives CDR1 SQVTM, CDR2 ANQGSEA. CDR3 region: CSVKQGALSGNTIYF. DNA for the CDR3: TGCAGCGTTAAACAGGGGGCCCTTTCTGGAAACACCATATATTTT.

V is TRBV15 and J is TRBJ1-6, with 11 bases identical to TRBD1. This CDR3 has 16 residues. The germline gives CDR1 LNHNV, CDR2 YYDKDF (reference sequence). Germline trimming cut 0 bases from V and 6 bases from J; bases unmatched to any gene: 1. The CDR3 loop reads CATSREGTGGNSPLHF. In nucleotides, the CDR3 is TGTGCCACCAGCAGAGAGGGGACAGGGGGTAATTCACCCCTCCACTTT.

V gene TRBV6-5 combines with J gene TRBJ2-5, with a weak D call TRBD1 (6 bases). Germline V gene data show CDR1 as MNHEY and CDR2 as SVGAGI. The CDR3 has 13 amino acids. V was clipped by 6 bases and J by 4 bases, with 12 bases between them. The CDR3 DNA reads TGTGCCAGCAGCTCCCAGGGGAGAGAGACCCAGTACTTC. This sequence encodes CASSSQGRETQYF.

This sequence joins TRBV27 and TRBJ2-4; TRBD1 is a possible D gene (6 bases). Germline values: CDR1 MNHEY, CDR2 SMNVEV (reference sequence). V was shortened by 2 bases and J by 3 bases, with 14 bases between the two germline ends. CDR3 length: 16 residues. DNA for the CDR3: TGTGCCAGCAGTTTAGGCGGACAGCCAAACAAAAACATTCAGTACTTC. Its protein is CASSLGGQPNKNIQYF.

This clone has just one count. Within the sample, other DNA sequences also encode this same CDR3. The V and J genes are TRBV19 and TRBJ1-5; D remains unclear. Per germline, CDR1 LNHDA and CDR2 SQIVND (reference sequence). Trimming cost V 2 bases and J 0 bases, with 8 bases left between them. The CDR3 has 15 residues. CDR3 loop: CASSIRVYSNQPQHF. The CDR3 region has the DNA TGTGCCAGTAGTATACGGGTGTATAGCAATCAGCCCCAGCATTTT.

The table lists this clone with a count of one. CDR3 protein: CASSLRMGTDSPLHF. For the CDR3, the DNA is TGCGCCAGCAGCTTGAGGATGGGCACGGATTCACCCCTCCACTTT. The V call is TRBV5-1, the J call TRBJ1-6; no clear D gene. V gave up 1 base and J gave up 8 bases, with 13 bases separating them. CDR1 is SGHRS, CDR2 YFSETQ, per germline. CDR3 length equals 15 residues.

The chain joins TRBV5-1 to TRBJ2-7, with 9 nucleotides matching TRBD1. Per the germline V gene, CDR1 is SGHRS and CDR2 is YFSETQ. The CDR3 has 12 amino acids. V lost 7 bases and J lost 7; bases outside the gene matches: 6. The CDR3, as DNA: TGCGCCAGCCGGACAGGGGTTGGGGAGCAGTACTTC. Amino acid sequence: CASRTGVGEQYF.

The J gene is TRBJ2-7, the V gene TRBV5-1, with D perhaps TRBD2 (6 bases). From germline, CDR1 is SGHRS and CDR2 YFSETQ. V gave up 3 bases and J gave up 1 base, with 17 bases separating them. This CDR3 contains 16 residues. The CDR3 region is CASSSPSGPRSYEQYF. DNA of the CDR3: TGCGCCAGCAGCTCCCCAAGCGGGCCTAGATCCTACGAGCAGTACTTC.

Concerning this clone: One junction end disagrees with the germline gene, perhaps due to a read error. Here the CDR3 reads CASSIDGYGDSLSGANVLTF. The CDR3 coding sequence is TGTGCCAGTAGTATAGATGGTTATGGGGACAGTCTCTCTGGAGCCAACGTCCTGACTTTC. The V gene is TRBV19, the J gene TRBJ2-6; 7 bases agree with TRBD1. This CDR3 contains 20 residues. Looked up from germline, CDR1 is LNHDA and CDR2 is SQIVND (reference sequence).